Below, 29 T cell receptor beta chains from the same sample are listed, as sequenced in a study of blood T cell repertoires in COVID-19. Repertoires were generated with immunoSEQ multiplex PCR, while TCRdb's copy carries only in-frame clones and drops some. The table lists under 500,000 clones, approximately 90% of them singletons. The sample comprised peripheral blood. Receptors were obtained from a young woman with acute or convalescent COVID-19.

The chain recombines TRBV5-4 with TRBJ2-7; 11 nucleotides match TRBD1. The germline V gene has CDR1 SGHNT and CDR2 YYREEE (reference sequence). V dropped 4 bases and J dropped 4; count of bases not matched to a gene: 7. The CDR3 consists of 15 residues. CDR3 sequence reads: CASSRGQGELYEQYF. For the CDR3, the DNA is TGTGCCAGCAGCCGGGGACAGGGGGAATTGTACGAGCAGTACTTC. Full variable domain (outside the CDR3, taken from reference TRBV5-4 and TRBJ2-7): ETGVTQSPTHLIKTRGQQVTLRCSSQSGHNTVSWYQQALGQGPQFIFQYYREEENGRGNFPPRFSGLQFPNYSSELNVNALELDDSALYLCASSRGQGELYEQYFGPGTRLTVT.

The gene calls are TRBV24-1 and TRBJ2-7; D not resolved. Germline CDR1 KGHDR, CDR2 SFDVKD. Trimming took 4 bases from V and 0 from J, leaving 9 bases between them. The CDR3 contains 14 residues. The DNA for the CDR3 is TGTGCCACCAGTGACCCTGCTAGCTCCTACGAGCAGTACTTC. Amino acid sequence: CATSDPASSYEQYF.

The chain carries TRBV9 and TRBJ1-5, with a weak D call TRBD1 (5 bases). This CDR3 has 14 residues. CDR1 is SGDLS and CDR2 is YYNGEE in the germline V gene. Trimming left V 0 bases short and J 10 bases short, with 14 bases between. CDR3 region: CASSVGAGGGPQHF. DNA of the CDR3: TGTGCCAGCAGCGTAGGGGCCGGGGGAGGCCCCCAGCATTTT. Supplemented by reference TRBV9 and TRBJ1-5, the full variable domain reads DSGVTQTPKHLITATGQRVTLRCSPRSGDLSVYWYQQSLDQGLQFLIQYYNGEERAKGNILERFSAQQFPDLHSELNLSSLELGDSALYFCASSVGAGGGPQHFGDGTRLSIL.

The chain carries TRBV12-5 and TRBJ2-5; 9 bases agree with TRBD1. Per germline, CDR1 LGHNT and CDR2 FRNRAP. V dropped 1 base and J dropped 3; count of bases not matched to a gene: 6. CDR3 size: 16 residues. The chain's CDR3 is CASGLGLGTGKETQYF. DNA of the CDR3: TGTGCTAGTGGTTTGGGTCTCGGGACAGGGAAAGAGACCCAGTACTTC.

The chain combines TRBV4-1 with TRBJ2-3; TRBD2 matches at 14 bases. Germline V gene lookup returns CDR1 MGHRA and CDR2 YSYEKL. CDR3 size: 18 residues. Trimming removed 8 bases from V and 1 base from J; junction bases left unmatched: 11. The chain's CDR3 is CASDRLAGGFSGTDTQYF. CDR3 nucleotides: TGCGCCAGCGATAGACTAGCGGGGGGGTTTTCGGGCACAGATACGCAGTATTTT.

This chain connects TRBV5-6 to TRBJ2-7; 8 bases align to TRBD1. This CDR3 is built from 12 residues. CDR1 is SGHDT, CDR2 YYEEEE, per germline. The V gene end was trimmed by 4 bases and the J gene end by 9 bases; junction bases not matched to a gene: 6. CDR3 sequence (DNA): TGTGCCAGCAGCAGGACAGGGCAGGCGCAGTACTTC. Its protein is CASSRTGQAQYF. The variable domain in full, with the rest retrieved from reference TRBV5-6 and TRBJ2-7, is DAGVTQSPTHLIKTRGQQVTLRCSPKSGHDTVSWYQQALGQGPQFIFQYYEEEERQRGNFPDRFSGHQFPNYSSELNVNALLLGDSALYLCASSRTGQAQYFGPGTRLTVT.

The V call is TRBV24-1, the J call TRBJ1-5; D is ambiguous. This CDR3 is built from 15 residues. The germline gives CDR1 KGHDR, CDR2 SFDVKD. Trimming shortened V by 7 bases and J by 5 bases, and 17 bases separated the two germline ends. This chain's CDR3 is CATSSGRVGDQPQHF. CDR3 bases: TGTGCCACCAGCTCTGGGAGGGTTGGGGATCAGCCCCAGCATTTT.

Only a few counts were recorded for this clone. The V call is TRBV9, the J call TRBJ2-1, with TRBD1 matching over 8 bases. J lost 7 bases, V lost 0 bases, and 6 bases had no gene match. The CDR3 runs to 15 residues. Germline loops: CDR1 SGDLS, CDR2 YYNGEE. The CDR3 sequence is CASSVDQGARNEQFF. The CDR3 nucleotides read TGTGCCAGCAGCGTAGATCAGGGGGCGAGGAATGAGCAGTTCTTC.

This chain uses TRBV5-1 with TRBJ2-7; D might be TRBD2 (6 bases). Trimming shortened V by 4 bases and J by 0 bases, and 14 bases separated the two germline ends. CDR1 and CDR2 (germline): SGHRS, YFSETQ. This CDR3 is built from 15 residues. The CDR3 is CASSPSGPSSYEQYF. The CDR3 DNA sequence: TGCGCCAGCAGCCCCAGCGGGCCGAGCTCCTACGAGCAGTACTTC.

The genes are TRBV4-1 and TRBJ2-7; D is possibly TRBD2 (6 bases). The V end lost 0 bases, the J end lost 6 bases, and 12 bases lay between the germline ends. Germline V CDR1 and CDR2: MGHRA, YSYEKL. The CDR3 is made up of 14 amino acids. The CDR3 is CASSQDAGRLEQYF. The CDR3 nucleotides are TGCGCCAGCAGCCAAGATGCGGGACGGCTCGAGCAGTACTTC.

The chain links TRBV6-5 to TRBJ1-4, with a tentative D call TRBD1 (6 bases). Trimming removed 4 bases at V and 12 bases at J, with 12 bases between. The CDR3 contains 12 residues. Germline V CDR1 and CDR2: MNHEY, SVGAGI. CDR3 bases: TGTGCCAGCAGTTCAACAGGGCTTGAACTGTTTTTT. This translates into CASSSTGLELFF.

CDR3 coding DNA: TGCGCCAGCAGTCAATCCCGGGACAGGGCGCTGTATTTT. Translated: CASSQSRDRALYF. The gene calls are TRBV23-1 and TRBJ2-3; 9 positions match TRBD1. TRBV23-1 is placed among ORFs of uncertain function. This CDR3 is built from 13 residues. The V gene end was trimmed by 0 bases and the J gene end by 14 bases; junction bases not matched to a gene: 6.

The chain couples TRBV28 to TRBJ2-7; tentatively, D is TRBD1 (6 bases). The V and J ends lost 6 bases and 2 bases respectively, with 14 bases between them. The CDR3 contains 14 residues. Germline CDR1 is MDHEN and CDR2 is SYDVKM. The CDR3 region has the DNA TGTGCCAGCAGGAACAGGGAAGGCCCCTACGAGCAGTACTTC. This sequence encodes CASRNREGPYEQYF. Full variable domain (rest looked up from reference TRBV28 and TRBJ2-7): DVKVTQSSRYLVKRTGEKVFLECVQDMDHENMFWYRQDPGLGLRLIYFSYDVKMKEKGDIPEGYSVSREKKERFSLILESASTNQTSMYLCASRNREGPYEQYFGPGTRLTVT.

CDR3 loop: CASSPDRANEQFF. The CDR3 DNA sequence: TGTGCCAGCAGCCCAGACAGGGCCAATGAGCAGTTCTTC. The chain carries TRBV3-1 (or the pseudogene TRBV3-2) and TRBJ2-1; 7 bases align to TRBD1. Looked up from germline, CDR1 is LGHDT and CDR2 is YNNKEL (reference sequence). The CDR3 is 13 amino acids. J was trimmed by 6 bases and V by 4 bases; bases with no gene match: 3.

This chain joins TRBV18 and TRBJ2-3; tentative D call: TRBD1 (5 bases). The V end lost 4 bases, the J end lost 3 bases, and 5 bases lay between the germline ends. Germline CDR1 is KGHSH and CDR2 is LQKENI. This CDR3 has 12 amino acids. Written as DNA, the CDR3 is TGTGCCAGCTCACAGGGGACAGATACGCAGTATTTT. It encodes CASSQGTDTQYF. The whole variable domain, remainder taken from reference TRBV18 and TRBJ2-3, is NAGVMQNPRHLVRRRGQEARLRCSPMKGHSHVYWYRQLPEEGLKFMVYLQKENIIDESGMPKERFSAEFPKEGPSILRIQQVVRGDSAAYFCASSQGTDTQYFGPGTRLTVL.

This chain joins TRBV28 and TRBJ1-3, with D possibly matching TRBD1 (5 bases). The CDR3 spans 15 residues. The V end was cut by 6 bases, the J end by 4 bases, with 16 bases between. Germline V gives CDR1 MDHEN, CDR2 SYDVKM. The CDR3 sequence is CASRPSGGSGNTIYF. The CDR3, as DNA: TGTGCCAGCAGACCATCGGGGGGATCCGGAAACACCATATATTTT. The full variable domain, completed using reference TRBV28 and TRBJ1-3, is DVKVTQSSRYLVKRTGEKVFLECVQDMDHENMFWYRQDPGLGLRLIYFSYDVKMKEKGDIPEGYSVSREKKERFSLILESASTNQTSMYLCASRPSGGSGNTIYFGEGSWLTVV.

The genes are TRBV30 and TRBJ2-3, with D possibly being TRBD2 (7 bases). Trimming cost V 0 bases and J 4 bases, with 14 bases left between them. Germline CDR1 and CDR2: GTSNPN and SVGIG (reference sequence). The CDR3 length is 15 residues. The CDR3 here is CAWSVRGGVSDTQYF. Here the CDR3 DNA reads TGTGCCTGGAGTGTAAGGGGGGGGGTGTCAGATACGCAGTATTTT.

This chain uses TRBV5-4 with TRBJ2-3; unclear D gene. Germline CDR1 is SGHNT and CDR2 is YYREEE (reference sequence). The CDR3 is 14 amino acids. Trimming pared 0 bases from V and 4 bases from J, leaving 9 bases between. The CDR3 bases are TGTGCCAGCAGCTTGGCTAGTTCCGCAGATACGCAGTATTTT. Translating gives CASSLASSADTQYF.

V usage is TRBV25-1 and J usage is TRBJ2-3, with D unresolved. This CDR3 spans 11 amino acids. V was cut by 4 bases and J by 4 bases, with 3 bases left in between. Germline V gives CDR1 MGHDK, CDR2 SYGVNS. The CDR3 loop reads CASSAADTQYF. Written as DNA, the CDR3 is TGTGCCAGCAGTGCGGCAGATACGCAGTATTTT.

This clone was counted once. The chain combines TRBV2 with TRBJ1-6; 11 nucleotides agree with TRBD1. J gave up 1 base and V 6 bases, and 8 bases lay outside the gene matches. Germline V lookup: CDR1 SNHLY, CDR2 FYNNEI. CDR3 length equals 18 residues. This CDR3 is CASSGQGAFSSYNSPLHF. CDR3 DNA: TGTGCCAGCAGCGGACAGGGGGCTTTCAGTTCCTATAATTCACCCCTCCACTTT.

CDR3 sequence (DNA): TGTGCCAGCTCACTGGGGGGGGACTACGAGCAGTACTTC. This gives the protein CASSLGGDYEQYF. The V gene is TRBV18, the J gene TRBJ2-7; TRBD2 agrees at 7 bases. CDR1 KGHSH and CDR2 LQKENI come from the germline V gene. The CDR3 is 13 residues long. Trimming removed 4 bases from V and 3 bases from J; junction bases left unmatched: 3.

The chain joins TRBV4-1 to TRBJ1-3; 7 positions agree with TRBD1. The CDR3 has 15 residues. The germline CDR1 and CDR2 sequences are MGHRA and YSYEKL. V was pared by 4 bases and J by 1 base, with 4 bases of the junction left unmatched. The CDR3 bases are TGCGCCAGCAGCCGGACGACAGGGTCTGGAAACACCATATATTTT. This sequence encodes CASSRTTGSGNTIYF.

The rearrangement links TRBV4-1 to TRBJ1-5, with 8 bases aligning to TRBD1. Looked up from germline, CDR1 is MGHRA and CDR2 is YSYEKL. The J segment lost 6 bases and the V segment lost 8 bases, leaving 6 bases of the junction unmatched. The CDR3 is 13 residues long. Here the CDR3 DNA reads TGCGCCAGCGGGAACAGGGGGGTTCAGCCCCAGCATTTT. This codes for CASGNRGVQPQHF.

The chain is built from TRBV4-1 and TRBJ1-1, with D unclear. Germline CDR1 MGHRA, CDR2 YSYEKL. V lost 6 bases and J 2 bases, leaving 13 bases between the germline ends. The CDR3 covers 14 residues. DNA of the CDR3: TGCGCCAGCAGTCTGGGTCCGGGTAACACTGAAGCTTTCTTT. Its protein product is CASSLGPGNTEAFF.

The chain couples TRBV7-8 to TRBJ2-1; 8 nucleotides align to TRBD2. The CDR3 is 14 amino acids. J was trimmed by 2 bases and V by 7 bases; bases with no gene match: 4. Germline V gene sequence: CDR1 SGHVS, CDR2 FQNEAQ. The CDR3 DNA follows: TGTGCCAGCAACTACGGGGGGGCCTACAATGAGCAGTTCTTC. The encoded protein is CASNYGGAYNEQFF.

This chain uses TRBV13 with TRBJ1-1; the match to TRBD1 covers 8 bases. The trim removed 5 bases at V and 1 base at J, leaving 6 bases unmatched. The germline V gene has CDR1 PRHDT and CDR2 FYEKMQ (reference sequence). The length of the CDR3 is 15 residues. The CDR3: CASSRQGTGNTEAFF. DNA for the CDR3: TGTGCCAGCAGCCGGCAGGGGACAGGGAACACTGAAGCTTTCTTT.

The CDR3 nucleotides read TGCGCCAGCAGCCCCTCCGGACAGGGCCGAACCACAGATACGCAGTATTTT. Protein product: CASSPSGQGRTTDTQYF. V is TRBV5-1 and J is TRBJ2-3; TRBD1 aligns across 8 bases. In germline, CDR1 is SGHRS, CDR2 YFSETQ. With V trimmed by 4 bases and J by 2 bases, 12 bases remained unmatched. CDR3 size: 17 residues.

This clone is a singleton in its sample. The V gene is TRBV21-1, the J gene TRBJ2-3; the table calls TRBD2, which could not be checked here. TRBV21-1 is a pseudogene segment. This CDR3 is built from 16 residues. The CDR3 loop reads CASSKLAGDSTDTQYF. The CDR3 region has the DNA TGTGCCAGCTCTAAACTAGCGGGGGACTCCACAGATACGCAGTATTTT.

This rearrangement joins TRBV5-1 to TRBJ2-3; TRBD2 is a possible D gene (5 bases). Looked up from germline, CDR1 is SGHRS and CDR2 is YFSETQ. V was cut by 0 bases and J by 5 bases, with 10 bases left in between. CDR3 size: 14 residues. In nucleotides, the CDR3 is TGCGCCAGCAGCTTGGAGAGGGCGGGAGATACGCAGTATTTT. It specifies CASSLERAGDTQYF.